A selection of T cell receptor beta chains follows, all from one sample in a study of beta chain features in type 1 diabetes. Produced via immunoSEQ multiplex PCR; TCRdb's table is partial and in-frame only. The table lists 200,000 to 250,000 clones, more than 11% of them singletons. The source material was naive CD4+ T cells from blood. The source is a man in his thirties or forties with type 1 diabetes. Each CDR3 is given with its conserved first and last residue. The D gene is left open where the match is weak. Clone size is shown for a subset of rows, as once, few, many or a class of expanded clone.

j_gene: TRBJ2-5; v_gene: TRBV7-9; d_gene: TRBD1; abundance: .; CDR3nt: TGTGCCAGCAGCTCGAACAGGGGAAGGGAGACCCAGTACTTC; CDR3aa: CASSSNRGRETQYF
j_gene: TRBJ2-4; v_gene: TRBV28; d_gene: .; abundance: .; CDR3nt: TGTGCCAGCAGTTCAACCGGGAAGGCCAAAAACATTCAGTACTTC; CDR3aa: CASSSTGKAKNIQYF
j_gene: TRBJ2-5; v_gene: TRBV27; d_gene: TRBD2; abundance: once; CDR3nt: TGTGCCAGCAGTTGGCGGGAGAGCGAGACCCAGTACTTC; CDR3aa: CASSWRESETQYF
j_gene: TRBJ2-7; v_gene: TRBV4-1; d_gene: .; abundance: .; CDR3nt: TGCGCCAGCAGCCACTTCCTCGTGGGGCCCTCCTACGAGCAGTACTTC; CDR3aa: CASSHFLVGPSYEQYF
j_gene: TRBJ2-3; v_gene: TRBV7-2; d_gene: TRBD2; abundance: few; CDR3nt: TGTGCCAGCAGCTTAGTAGGGGCTAGCGGGGTCACGACAGATACGCAGTATTTT; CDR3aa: CASSLVGASGVTTDTQYF
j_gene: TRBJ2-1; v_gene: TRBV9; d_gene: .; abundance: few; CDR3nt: TGTGCCAGCAGCGCAGGGGAGCGGTACAATGAGCAGTTCTTC; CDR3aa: CASSAGERYNEQFF
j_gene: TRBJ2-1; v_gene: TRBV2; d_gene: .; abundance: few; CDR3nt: TGTGCCAGCAGTTACTACAATGAGCAGTTCTTC; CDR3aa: CASSYYNEQFF
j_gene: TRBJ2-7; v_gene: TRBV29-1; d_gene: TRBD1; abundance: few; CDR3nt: TGCAGCGTGGCGGACAGGGGGCGCTACGAGCAGTACTTC; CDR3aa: CSVADRGRYEQYF
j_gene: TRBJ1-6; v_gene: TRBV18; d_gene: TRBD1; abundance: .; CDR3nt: TGTGCCAGCTCGCGGGGACAGGTCTATAATTCACCCCTCCACTTT; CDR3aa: CASSRGQVYNSPLHF
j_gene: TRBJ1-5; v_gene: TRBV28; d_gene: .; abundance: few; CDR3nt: TGTGCCAGCAGTTTTGGGCAACGAGGGAGCAATCAGCCCCAGCATTTT; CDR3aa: CASSFGQRGSNQPQHF
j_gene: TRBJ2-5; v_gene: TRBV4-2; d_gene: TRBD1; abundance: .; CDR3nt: TGTGCCAGCAGCCAAGTTACAGGGGCGGTGAATCCCGGAGAGACCCAGTACTTC; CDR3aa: CASSQVTGAVNPGETQYF
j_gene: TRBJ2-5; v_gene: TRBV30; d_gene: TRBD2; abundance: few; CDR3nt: TGTGCCTGGGAGCGGGGATTCCAAGAGACCCAGTACTTC; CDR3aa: CAWERGFQETQYF
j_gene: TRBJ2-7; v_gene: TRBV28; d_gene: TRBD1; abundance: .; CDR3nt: TGTGCCAGCAGTTCGCTCCGGGGACAGGCCCCCTACGAGCAGTACTTC; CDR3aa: CASSSLRGQAPYEQYF
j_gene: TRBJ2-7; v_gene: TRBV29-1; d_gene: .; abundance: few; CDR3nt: TGCAGCGTTGAAGATCGAAGCCGAACAGGGCGCCACGAGCAGTACTTC; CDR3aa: CSVEDRSRTGRHEQYF
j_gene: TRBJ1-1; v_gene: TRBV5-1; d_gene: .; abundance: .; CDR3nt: TGCGCCAGCAGCTTGTACTGGAACACTGAAGCTTTCTTT; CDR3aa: CASSLYWNTEAFF
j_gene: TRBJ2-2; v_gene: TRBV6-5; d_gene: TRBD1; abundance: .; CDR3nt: TGTGCCAGCAGTTTCGGGACAGGATACACCGGGGAGCTGTTTTTT; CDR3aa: CASSFGTGYTGELFF
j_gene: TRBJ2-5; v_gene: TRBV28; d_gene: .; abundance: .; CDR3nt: TGTGCCAGCAGAACTCCTAGCGTAGAGACCCAGTACTTC; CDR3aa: CASRTPSVETQYF
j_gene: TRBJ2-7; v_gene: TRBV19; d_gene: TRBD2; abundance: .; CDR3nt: TGTGCCAGTAAAACTAGCGGGGTATCTTACGAGCAGTACTTC; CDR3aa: CASKTSGVSYEQYF
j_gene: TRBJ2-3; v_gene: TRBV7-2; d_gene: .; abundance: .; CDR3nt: TGTGCCAGCAGCCCAACCCGCGGCACAGATACGCAGTATTTT; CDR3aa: CASSPTRGTDTQYF
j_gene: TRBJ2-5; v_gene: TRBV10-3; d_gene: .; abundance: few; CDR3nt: TGTGCCATCAATAGCCGGGGTGAGACCCAGTACTTC; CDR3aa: CAINSRGETQYF
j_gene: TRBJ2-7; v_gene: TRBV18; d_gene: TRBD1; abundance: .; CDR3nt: TGTGCCAGCTCACCGGGACAGGGGGCAGGAAGCGAGCAGTACTTC; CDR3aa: CASSPGQGAGSEQYF
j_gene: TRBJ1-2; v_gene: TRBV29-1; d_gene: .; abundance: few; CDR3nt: TGCAGCGCCAAACCGGATAGGGGTGGCTACACCTTC; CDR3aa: CSAKPDRGGYTF
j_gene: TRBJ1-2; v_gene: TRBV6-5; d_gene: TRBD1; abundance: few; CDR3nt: TGTGCCAGCAGTTCCGGGACAGATTACTATGGCTACACCTTC; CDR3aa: CASSSGTDYYGYTF
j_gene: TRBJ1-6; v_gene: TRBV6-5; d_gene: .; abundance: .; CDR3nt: TGTGCCAGCAAGAAGAGCAGGACAAATTCACCCCTCCACTTT; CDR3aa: CASKKSRTNSPLHF
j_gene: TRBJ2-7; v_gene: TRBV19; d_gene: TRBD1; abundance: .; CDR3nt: TGTGCCAGTAGTTACAGGGGCCTCTACGAGCAGTACTTC; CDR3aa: CASSYRGLYEQYF
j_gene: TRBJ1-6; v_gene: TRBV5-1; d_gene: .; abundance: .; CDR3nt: TGCGCCAGCAGCCCCCGCGGCAGGGTGGAACCCCTCCACTTT; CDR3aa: CASSPRGRVEPLHF
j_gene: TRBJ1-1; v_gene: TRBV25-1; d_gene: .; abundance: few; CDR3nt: TGTGCCAGCAGTGTGCCAGGGGTTGGCACTGAAGCTTTCTTT; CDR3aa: CASSVPGVGTEAFF
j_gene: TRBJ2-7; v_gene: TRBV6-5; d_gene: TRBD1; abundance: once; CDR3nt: TGTGCCAGCAGTTACTCCCCGACAGGGGCCTACGAGCAGTACTTC; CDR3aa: CASSYSPTGAYEQYF
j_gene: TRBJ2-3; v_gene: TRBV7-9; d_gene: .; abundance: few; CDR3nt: TGTGCCAGCAGCGTCGGAGATACGCAGTATTTT; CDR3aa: CASSVGDTQYF
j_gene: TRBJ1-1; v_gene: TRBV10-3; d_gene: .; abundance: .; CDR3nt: TGTGCCATCAGTGAGTCACCGGGAGCGGACACTGAAGCTTTCTTT; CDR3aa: CAISESPGADTEAFF
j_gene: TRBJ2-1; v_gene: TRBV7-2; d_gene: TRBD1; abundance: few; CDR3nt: TGTGCCAGCAGCTCAGGACAGGGTTCGTGGAATGAGCAGTTCTTC; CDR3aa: CASSSGQGSWNEQFF
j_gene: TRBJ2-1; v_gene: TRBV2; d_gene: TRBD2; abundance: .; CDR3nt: TGTGCCAGCAGTGAACGGCGGTTAGCGGGAGACCGCAATGAGCAGTTCTTC; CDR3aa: CASSERRLAGDRNEQFF
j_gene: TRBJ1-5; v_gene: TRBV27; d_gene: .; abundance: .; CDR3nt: TGTGCCAGCAGTACAGACAGCGGCAATCAGCCCCAGCATTTT; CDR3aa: CASSTDSGNQPQHF
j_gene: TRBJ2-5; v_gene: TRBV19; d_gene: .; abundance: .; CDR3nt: TGTGCCAGTAGTGCAGGGCCGGAGACCCAGTACTTC; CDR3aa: CASSAGPETQYF
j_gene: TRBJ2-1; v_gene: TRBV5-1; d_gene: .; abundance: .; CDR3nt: TGCGCCAGCGGCGACACATCGAAATACAATGAGCAGTTCTTC; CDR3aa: CASGDTSKYNEQFF
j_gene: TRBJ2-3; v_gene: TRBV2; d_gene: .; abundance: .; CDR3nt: TGTGCCAGCAGGGAGGACAGAAGCACAGATACGCAGTATTTT; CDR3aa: CASREDRSTDTQYF
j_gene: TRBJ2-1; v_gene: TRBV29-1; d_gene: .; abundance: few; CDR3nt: TGCAGCGCTATCCATCCCTCCTACAATGAGCAGTTCTTC; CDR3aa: CSAIHPSYNEQFF
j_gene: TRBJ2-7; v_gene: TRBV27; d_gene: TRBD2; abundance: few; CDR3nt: TGTGCCAGCAGTTCCCCGGCTGGTAGCGGGAGCGAGCAGTACTTC; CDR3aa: CASSSPAGSGSEQYF
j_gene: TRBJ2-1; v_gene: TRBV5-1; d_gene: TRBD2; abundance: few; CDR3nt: TGCGCCAGCAGCCCACCGGGACTAGCGGAGAGTAGTGAGCAGTTCTTC; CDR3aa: CASSPPGLAESSEQFF
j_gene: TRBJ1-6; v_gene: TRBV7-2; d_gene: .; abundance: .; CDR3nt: TGTGCCAGCAGCTTGCGGAACAATTGGGGAGGCCTTAATTCACCCCTCCACTTT; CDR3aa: CASSLRNNWGGLNSPLHF
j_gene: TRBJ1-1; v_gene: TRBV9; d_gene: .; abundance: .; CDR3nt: TGTGCCAGCAGCGTAGAAGCGTACACTGAAGCTTTCTTT; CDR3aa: CASSVEAYTEAFF
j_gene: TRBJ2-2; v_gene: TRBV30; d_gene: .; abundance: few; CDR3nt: TGTGCCTGGAGTTTCGGGACAAAGAACACCGGGGAGCTGTTTTTT; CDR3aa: CAWSFGTKNTGELFF
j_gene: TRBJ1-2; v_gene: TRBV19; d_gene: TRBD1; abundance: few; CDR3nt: TGTGCCAGTAGCGACAGGGCCCGAACGCCCTATGGCTACACCTTC; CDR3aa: CASSDRARTPYGYTF
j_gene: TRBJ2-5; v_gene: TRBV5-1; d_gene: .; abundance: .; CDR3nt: TGCGCCAGCAGCTTGGGGACCAGGGCACTGAACCAAGAGACCCAGTACTTC; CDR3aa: CASSLGTRALNQETQYF
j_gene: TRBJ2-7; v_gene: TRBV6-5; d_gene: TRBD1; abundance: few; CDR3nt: TGTGCCAGCAGTCGAGGGACAGGGTACGACTACGAGCAGTACTTC; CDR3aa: CASSRGTGYDYEQYF
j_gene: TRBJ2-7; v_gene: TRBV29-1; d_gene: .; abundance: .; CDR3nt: TGCAGCGTCGCCTTCGGAGCGAGGGTGCGGGAGCAGTACTTC; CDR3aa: CSVAFGARVREQYF
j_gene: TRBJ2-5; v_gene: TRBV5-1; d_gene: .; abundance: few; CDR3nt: TGCGCCAGCAGCTCTCATGTACAGGGCGAGACCCAGTACTTC; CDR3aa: CASSSHVQGETQYF